A selection of T cell receptor beta chains follows, all from one sample in a study of shared clonotypes between healthy human individuals. Profiling relied on immunoSEQ multiplex PCR, and the TCRdb table lists in-frame clones only, not all of them. Seen here are 1.4 million or so clones, about 98.5% observed once, and the top ten hold about 0.4%. Sequencing was performed on naive CD4+ T cells sorted from blood. The receptors shown here come from a man aged 25 to 40 in good health. The CDR3 runs from the conserved cysteine through the conserved F or W. D genes are given only for firm matches. The listing skips clone size in some rows; elsewhere it reads once, few, many or a size class.

-,TRBJ2-1,TRBV5-1,TRBD1,CASSLVRDSYNEQFF,TGCGCCAGCAGCTTGGTTCGGGACAGCTACAATGAGCAGTTCTTC
-,TRBJ1-4,TRBV19,-,CASSMRRWKSRVGEKLFF,TGTGCCAGTAGTATGCGTCGATGGAAATCGCGGGTAGGGGAAAAACTGTTTTTT
-,TRBJ1-1,TRBV27,TRBD1,CASRDLQGGTEAFF,TGTGCCAGCAGGGACCTCCAGGGGGGCACTGAAGCTTTCTTT
-,TRBJ2-1,TRBV5-5,TRBD2,CASSLAGTSEYNEQFF,TGTGCCAGCAGCTTGGCCGGGACTAGTGAATACAATGAGCAGTTCTTC
-,TRBJ2-3,TRBV7-2,-,CASSSSWGEIDTDTQYF,TGTGCCAGCAGCTCCTCGTGGGGGGAGATAGACACAGATACGCAGTATTTT
-,TRBJ2-3,TRBV2,-,CASSVLNTQYF,TGTGCCAGCAGTGTATTAAATACGCAGTATTTT
-,TRBJ2-7,TRBV6-1,-,CASSGNMDVRYEQYF,TGTGCCAGCAGTGGGAACATGGACGTGAGGTACGAGCAGTACTTC
-,TRBJ2-1,TRBV5-4,TRBD1,CASSLPGQGMYEQFF,TGTGCCAGCAGCTTGCCGGGACAGGGGATGTATGAGCAGTTCTTC
-,TRBJ1-2,TRBV7-3,TRBD1,CASSPSGQGALGYTF,TGTGCCAGCAGCCCCTCCGGACAGGGGGCATTGGGCTACACCTTC
-,TRBJ2-1,TRBV10-2,-,CASSEFGGLYNEQFF,TGCGCCAGCAGTGAGTTTGGGGGCTTGTACAATGAGCAGTTCTTC
once,TRBJ1-1,TRBV19,TRBD1,CASSKVGSPGGAFF,TGTGCCAGTAGTAAAGTAGGCTCCCCAGGGGGAGCTTTCTTT
-,TRBJ2-7,TRBV15,TRBD1,CATSRPGQGKYEQYF,TGTGCCACCAGCAGACCGGGACAGGGAAAATACGAGCAGTACTTC
-,TRBJ1-5,TRBV28,TRBD1,CASSRWEQGADQPQHF,TGTGCCAGCAGTAGATGGGAACAGGGGGCTGATCAGCCCCAGCATTTT
-,TRBJ2-1,TRBV11-1,-,CASSLERRSSYNEQFF,TGTGCCAGCAGCTTAGAACGGCGGAGCTCCTACAATGAGCAGTTCTTC
-,TRBJ2-5,TRBV19,-,CASGHLGGETQYF,TGTGCCAGTGGCCACTTGGGTGGAGAGACCCAGTACTTC
-,TRBJ2-1,TRBV5-4,-,CASSVRAPDEQFF,TGTGCCAGCAGCGTGAGGGCCCCCGATGAGCAGTTCTTC
-,TRBJ1-1,TRBV7-9,TRBD1,CASSLLTGVRTEAFF,TGTGCCAGCAGCTTATTAACAGGGGTTCGCACTGAAGCTTTCTTT
-,TRBJ1-2,TRBV20-1,-,CSASVGLGYTF,TGCAGTGCTAGTGTGGGCCTTGGCTACACCTTC
-,TRBJ2-7,TRBV6-6,TRBD2,CASSYLKTSGPEEQYF,TGTGCCAGCAGTTACTTGAAAACTAGCGGCCCTGAGGAGCAGTACTTC
-,TRBJ1-2,TRBV5-5,-,CASREVAGEDYGYTF,TGTGCCAGCAGGGAAGTAGCCGGGGAGGACTATGGCTACACCTTC
once,TRBJ2-6,TRBV19,TRBD2,CASTTRLAGPSGANVLTF,TGTGCCAGTACTACTAGACTAGCGGGGCCCTCTGGGGCCAACGTCCTGACTTTC
-,TRBJ2-7,TRBV5-1,TRBD1,CASSTRQGSSYEQYF,TGCGCCAGCAGCACCCGACAGGGCAGCTCCTACGAGCAGTACTTC
once,TRBJ1-2,TRBV19,-,CASSIKGRGGYTF,TGTGCCAGTAGTATAAAAGGGCGAGGTGGCTACACCTTC
-,TRBJ2-3,TRBV19,TRBD2,CASSIRGLAGGATRTQYF,TGTGCCAGTAGTATAAGGGGACTAGCGGGAGGTGCGACGCGTACGCAGTATTTT
-,TRBJ2-7,TRBV6-5,-,CASSPRSLEPYEQYF,TGTGCCAGCAGCCCCCGCTCCCTGGAACCCTACGAGCAGTACTTC
few,TRBJ2-5,TRBV18,-,CASSPIRGRETQYF,TGTGCCAGCTCACCAATACGAGGAAGGGAGACCCAGTACTTC
-,TRBJ2-7,TRBV7-9,-,CASSRQGVGGGLMDEQYF,TGTGCCAGCAGTCGTCAGGGTGTTGGCGGGGGCCTCATGGACGAGCAGTACTTC
-,TRBJ2-2,TRBV5-4,-,CASRMAPTSVAGELFF,TGTGCCAGCAGAATGGCCCCAACGTCCGTCGCCGGGGAGCTGTTTTTT